This TCR beta chain was captured in a study of blood T cell repertoires in COVID-19. With regard to this clone: Compared with germline, one end of the junction differs, possibly owing to a read error.

Assay: immunoSEQ multiplex PCR; the TCRdb copy retains only in-frame clones and omits some. The sample consists of around 300,000 clones, roughly 90% of them appearing once. This sequence was found in a young woman with acute COVID-19. Sample: PBMCs or T cells enriched from blood (not recorded which).

The CDR3 here is CASSLSPYNEQFF. CDR3 in DNA: TGTGCCAGCAGCCTCTCTCCCTATAATGAGCAGTTCTTC. J is TRBJ2-1 and V is TRBV11-3, with D unresolved. Germline V gives CDR1 SGHNT, CDR2 YENEEA. The CDR3 contains 13 residues.